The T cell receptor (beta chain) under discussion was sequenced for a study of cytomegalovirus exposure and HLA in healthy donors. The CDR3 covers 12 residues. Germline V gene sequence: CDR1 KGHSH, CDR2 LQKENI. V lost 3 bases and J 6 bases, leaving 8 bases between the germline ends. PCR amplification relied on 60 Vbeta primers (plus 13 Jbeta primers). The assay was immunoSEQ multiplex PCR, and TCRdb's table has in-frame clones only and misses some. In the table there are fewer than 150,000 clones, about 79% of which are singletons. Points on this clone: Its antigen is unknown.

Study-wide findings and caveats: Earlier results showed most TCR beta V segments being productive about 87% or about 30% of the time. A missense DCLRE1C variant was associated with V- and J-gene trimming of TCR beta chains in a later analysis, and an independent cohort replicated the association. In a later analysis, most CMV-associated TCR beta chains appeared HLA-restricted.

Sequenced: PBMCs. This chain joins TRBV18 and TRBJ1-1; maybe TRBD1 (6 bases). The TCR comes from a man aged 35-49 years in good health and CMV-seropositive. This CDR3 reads CASSPGQSEAFF. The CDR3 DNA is TGTGCCAGCTCACCCGGACAGTCTGAAGCTTTCTTT.